This TCR beta chain is drawn from a study of CD8 T cells in ankylosing spondylitis. This clonotype was counted between two and nine times. The antigen is undetermined. Quantitative 5'-RACE with molecular barcodes was used to make the TCR beta libraries. MiXCR was run by TCRdb on the 5' RACE reads, yielding one entry per CDR3 protein. The data show 200,000 to 250,000 distinct CDR3 sequences, with around 24% seen just once and roughly 6.7% held by the top ten. The trim removed 3 bases at V and 1 base at J, leaving 3 bases unmatched. This CDR3 has 14 residues. The V gene's germline CDR1 is MGHDK and CDR2 SYGVNS. Study results and limitations: There were earlier reports of some motif variants in reactive arthritis synovial fluid and blood. Roughly eight highly homologous variants made up a TCR beta motif that seemed to typify ankylosing spondylitis blood. Disease-associated clones were reportedly significantly overrepresented in matched ankylosing spondylitis synovial fluid.

This sequence originates from a male donor with ankylosing spondylitis or in good health (not recorded which). The chain recombines TRBV25-1 with TRBJ2-7, with 7 positions matching TRBD2. What was sequenced was blood, either unsorted or a sorted T cell fraction (not recorded which). The CDR3 DNA follows: TGTGCCAGCAGTGACCGGACTAGGTCCTACGAGCAGTACTTC. It translates to CASSDRTRSYEQYF.